This T cell receptor (beta chain) was recovered during a study of blood T cells in healthy people across ages. Regarding this clonotype: Its antigen is still unknown.

The study's findings and limits: Getting older went along with TCR beta diversity per million T cells dropping roughly linearly. With naive T cell percentage, TCR beta diversity showed a strong correlation.

Germline values: CDR1 LGHNA, CDR2 YNFKEQ. Trimming removed 0 bases at V and 2 bases at J, with 8 bases between. CDR3 length: 15 residues. A sample-barcoded 5' primer and a J-beta primer mix were used in a second PCR of about 7 to 11 cycles. Every cDNA molecule carried a tag from a template-switch adaptor bearing 12 random nucleotides. TCRdb passed the 5' RACE reads through MiXCR, listing each CDR3 protein once. This repertoire shows around 650,000 distinct CDR3 sequences, around two fifths found once; its top ten account for 30%. The genes are TRBV4-2 and TRBJ2-1, with D possibly being TRBD2 (5 bases). This sequence was found in a man older than 75 in good health. Sequencing used blood. The CDR3 loop is CASSQERAAYNEQFF. In DNA form, the CDR3 reads TGTGCCAGCAGCCAAGAGAGGGCCGCCTACAATGAGCAGTTCTTC.